This T cell receptor beta chain was sequenced during a study of OX40 agonist ivuxolimab in advanced cancers. Looking at the study overall: Mean age around 60 years, range about 23 to 80; nearly 85% male. Antecedent anti-PD-1, anti-PD-L1 or anti-CTLA-4 therapy was permissible, with roughly 36% having received some. Partial responses were observed in three patients, of whom one had hepatocellular carcinoma and two had cutaneous melanoma. General study findings and limits: Certain nonresponding patients likewise had low normalized T-cell clonal expansion.

Profiling relied on immunoSEQ multiplex PCR, and the TCRdb table lists in-frame clones only, not all of them. This table has 19,000 or so clones, under 90% appearing once. CDR1 is KGHSH, CDR2 LQKENI, per germline. The CDR3 length is 20 residues. V was cut by 3 bases and J by 3 bases, with 27 bases left in between. This clone showed up just once. Its antigen is not known. The gene calls are TRBV18 and TRBJ2-1; weak D call: TRBD1 (6 bases). The sequencing here drew on CD4+ or CD8+ T cells sorted from blood, taken in a trial of the OX40 agonist ivuxolimab. This receptor was taken from an adult with an advanced solid tumor such as melanoma, head and neck, liver or kidney cancer. CDR3 sequence reads: CASSPGVGNRKRGGYNEQFF. CDR3 in DNA: TGTGCCAGCTCACCCGGTGTGGGGAATCGGAAAAGAGGGGGCTACAATGAGCAGTTCTTC.